Below are 28 T cell receptor beta chains sequenced from a single sample in a study of cytomegalovirus exposure and HLA in healthy donors. The table came from immunoSEQ multiplex PCR; TCRdb's copy has only in-frame clones and leaves some out. The sample has 120,000 or so clones, 75% to 90% seen once; the top ten hold about 4.5%. The sequencing sample was made of PBMCs. These receptors came from a man between 18 and 35 years old in good health and CMV-seropositive.

The gene calls are TRBV25-1 and TRBJ1-2; D remains ambiguous. Trimming shortened V by 4 bases and J by 7 bases, and 13 bases separated the two germline ends. This CDR3 is 13 amino acids long. The V gene's germline CDR1 is MGHDK and CDR2 SYGVNS. Here the CDR3 DNA reads TGTGCCAGCAGTGGCCTATCTCGGGGTGGCTACACCTTC. Its protein product is CASSGLSRGGYTF.

The chain has TRBV2 and TRBJ2-1, with D possibly TRBD1 on 6 matching bases. The CDR3 consists of 12 residues. The germline V gene encodes CDR1 SNHLY and CDR2 FYNNEI. V dropped 0 bases and J dropped 14 bases, with 11 bases sitting between them. CDR3 bases: TGTGCCAGCAGTGAAGCAGGGGGAGAGGAGTTCTTC. The encoded protein is CASSEAGGEEFF.

The V call is TRBV7-9, the J call TRBJ2-1; a weak D match, TRBD1 (6 bases). Germline-derived CDR1 and CDR2 are SEHNR and FQNEAQ (reference sequence). Between the trimmed V and J ends, which lost 3 bases and 7 bases, there was a span of 25 bases. The CDR3 consists of 18 residues. The CDR3 DNA reads as TGTGCCAGCAGCTTTTGGGTGGGGGCAGGGGCAACCGGTAATGAGCAGTTCTTC. Amino acid sequence: CASSFWVGAGATGNEQFF.

V is TRBV2 and J is TRBJ1-2, with 10 bases lining up with TRBD1. After removal of 6 bases from V and 3 bases from J, the junction contained 7 bases not matched to a gene. Germline assignment: CDR1 SNHLY and CDR2 FYNNEI. This CDR3 has 15 residues. The CDR3 here is CASRGRQGADYGYTF. The CDR3 bases are TGTGCCAGCAGGGGAAGACAGGGGGCGGACTATGGCTACACCTTC.

V usage is TRBV9 and J usage is TRBJ2-7, with unresolved D. This CDR3 comprises 14 residues. Between the trimmed V and J ends, which lost 8 bases and 4 bases, there was a span of 19 bases. CDR1 SGDLS and CDR2 YYNGEE come from the germline V gene. CDR3 region: CASTTNPTSYEQYF. The CDR3 DNA is TGTGCCAGTACGACAAACCCGACATCATACGAGCAGTACTTC.

This chain connects TRBV6-1 to TRBJ2-7; 11 bases are a match to TRBD2. Unmatched junction bases numbered 3, after V lost 3 bases and J lost 2 bases. Germline loops: CDR1 MNHNS, CDR2 SASEGT. This CDR3 spans 15 amino acids. CDR3 sequence reads: CASSDLAGGAYEQYF. CDR3 sequence (DNA): TGTGCCAGCAGTGATCTAGCGGGGGGAGCCTACGAGCAGTACTTC.

This clone was seen a few times. This chain links TRBV4-1 with TRBJ1-5, with D possibly TRBD1 on 6 matching bases. Trimming stripped 3 bases from V and 4 bases from J, with 13 bases between. Germline V CDR1 and CDR2: MGHRA, YSYEKL. CDR3 length: 15 amino acids. The CDR3 spells CASSQEGRGNQPQHF. The CDR3 DNA reads TGCGCCAGCAGCCAGGAAGGCAGGGGAAATCAGCCCCAGCATTTT.

The chain links TRBV7-6 to TRBJ2-1; 13 bases map to TRBD2. Germline CDR1 SGHVS, CDR2 FNYEAQ. The CDR3 spans 21 residues. J gave up 4 bases and V 0 bases, and 15 bases lay outside the gene matches. CDR3 sequence reads: CASSLAPPTSGGALKYNEQFF. The CDR3 region has the DNA TGTGCCAGCAGCTTAGCGCCCCCTACTAGCGGGGGGGCCCTAAAATACAATGAGCAGTTCTTC. Combining the CDR3 with reference TRBV7-6 and TRBJ2-1 gives the whole variable domain GAGVSQSPRYKVTKRGQDVALRCDPISGHVSLYWYRQALGQGPEFLTYFNYEAQQDKSGLPNDRFSAERPEGSISTLTIQRTEQRDSAMYRCASSLAPPTSGGALKYNEQFFGPGTRLTVL.

This clone was seen just once. V and J are TRBV28 and TRBJ1-2; 9 bases agree with TRBD1. The CDR3 is 18 residues long. V shed 6 bases and J 5 bases; nucleotides not matched to a gene: 19. Germline-derived CDR1 and CDR2 are MDHEN and SYDVKM. CDR3 DNA: TGTGCCAGCAGATTAGGTGGGGACAGGGCTTTCCTTGAGTATGGCTACACCTTC. Its protein is CASRLGGDRAFLEYGYTF.

The chain's CDR3 is CASSLVGGSYEQYF. CDR3 in DNA: TGTGCCAGCAGTTTAGTTGGCGGTAGCTACGAGCAGTACTTC. The chain has TRBV27 and TRBJ2-7; no firm D call. V lost 2 bases and J 3 bases, leaving 11 bases between the germline ends. The CDR3 has 14 residues. Germline V CDR1 and CDR2: MNHEY, SMNVEV (reference sequence).

This chain connects TRBV28 to TRBJ1-2; the D gene is possibly TRBD1 (5 bases). This CDR3 contains 13 residues. Germline V CDR1 and CDR2: MDHEN, SYDVKM. V dropped 7 bases and J dropped 8 bases, with 17 bases sitting between them. The CDR3 loop is CASIADQGHGYTF. Written as DNA, the CDR3 is TGTGCCAGCATCGCTGATCAGGGTCACGGCTACACCTTC.

This clone occurred once. The chain uses TRBV5-6 and TRBJ2-6; possible D gene TRBD1, 5 bases. The length of the CDR3 is 16 residues. The V end lost 2 bases, the J end lost 0 bases, and 9 bases lay between the germline ends. Germline values: CDR1 SGHDT, CDR2 YYEEEE. The CDR3 DNA is TGTGCCAGCAGCTTTAAGGGGAACTCTGGGGCCAACGTCCTGACTTTC. This sequence encodes CASSFKGNSGANVLTF.

The rearrangement links TRBV4-3 to TRBJ2-5; 8 nucleotides align to TRBD2. This CDR3 spans 14 amino acids. J was trimmed by 7 bases and V by 3 bases; bases with no gene match: 7. Germline lookup yields CDR1 LGHNA and CDR2 YSLEER. CDR3 coding DNA: TGCGCCAGCAGCCAGGCCGGGGGGGCTCGGACCCAGTACTTC. The encoded protein is CASSQAGGARTQYF.

CDR3 protein: CASSSPGYEQYF. In DNA, the CDR3 is TGTGCCAGCAGCTCCCCGGGTTACGAGCAGTACTTC. The chain recombines TRBV5-4 with TRBJ2-7; D is ambiguous. V lost 3 bases and J 4 bases, leaving 8 bases between the germline ends. Germline assignment: CDR1 SGHNT and CDR2 YYREEE (reference sequence). This CDR3 has 12 residues.

The V and J genes are TRBV6-4 and TRBJ1-2; tentative D call: TRBD1 (6 bases). V lost 3 bases and J lost 2, with 10 bases in between. Germline CDR1 and CDR2: MRHNA and SNTAGT. The CDR3 consists of 14 residues. The CDR3 bases are TGTGCCAGCAGTGAACAAGGACAGAACTATGGCTACACCTTC. Residues: CASSEQGQNYGYTF.

The V gene is TRBV11-2, the J gene TRBJ1-1; D uncertain. Per the germline V gene, CDR1 is SGHAT and CDR2 is FQNNGV. The CDR3 is made up of 15 amino acids. Trimming removed 1 base from V and 0 bases from J, with 9 bases in between. CDR3: CASSLALVMNTEAFF. In nucleotides, the CDR3 is TGTGCCAGCAGCTTAGCCTTAGTTATGAACACTGAAGCTTTCTTT.

V is TRBV5-1 and J is TRBJ1-2; perhaps TRBD1 as D (6 bases). Germline CDR1 and CDR2: SGHRS and YFSETQ. The germline V and J ends were trimmed by 4 bases and 3 bases, with 16 bases remaining between them. The CDR3 extends over 15 amino acids. CDR3 sequence (DNA): TGCGCCAGCAGCCTTGGAACCAACAGGGACTATGGCTACACCTTC. Amino acids: CASSLGTNRDYGYTF.

This chain connects TRBV7-2 to TRBJ2-1; tentatively, D is TRBD1 (6 bases). This CDR3 has 15 residues. V lost 6 bases to trimming and J lost 4 bases, with 16 bases between them. From germline, CDR1 is SGHTA and CDR2 FQGNSA. CDR3: CASRPAGTYYNEQFF. CDR3 coding DNA: TGTGCCAGCAGACCGGCCGGGACATATTACAATGAGCAGTTCTTC.

This clone was found once. The CDR3: CASSNRDSYGYTF. The CDR3 bases are TGTGCCAGCAGTAACCGGGACAGCTATGGCTACACCTTC. The genes are TRBV28 and TRBJ1-2; TRBD1 agrees at 7 bases. CDR3 length: 13 amino acids. Germline CDR1 reads MDHEN; CDR2 reads SYDVKM. Trimming removed 5 bases from V and 4 bases from J; junction bases left unmatched: 4.

The chain combines TRBV5-1 with TRBJ2-3; maybe TRBD2 (7 bases). In germline, CDR1 is SGHRS, CDR2 YFSETQ. V gave up 0 bases and J gave up 1 base, with 12 bases separating them. The CDR3 length is 16 residues. The CDR3 region is CASSLVGGGRTDTQYF. The CDR3 region has the DNA TGCGCCAGCAGCTTGGTAGGCGGGGGCCGCACAGATACGCAGTATTTT. The full variable domain, with the rest looked up from reference TRBV5-1 and TRBJ2-3, is KAGVTQTPRYLIKTRGQQVTLSCSPISGHRSVSWYQQTPGQGLQFLFEYFSETQRNKGNFPGRFSGRQFSNSRSEMNVSTLELGDSALYLCASSLVGGGRTDTQYFGPGTRLTVL.

The chain combines TRBV7-2 with TRBJ2-7; 10 bases line up with TRBD1. The ends lost 3 bases at V and 5 bases at J; junction bases unmatched: 13. The CDR3 consists of 17 residues. Germline values: CDR1 SGHTA, CDR2 FQGNSA. The CDR3 coding sequence is TGTGCCAGCAGCTTTTCCCCTCGGGGACAGGGGAGAGACGAGCAGTACTTC. Encoded protein: CASSFSPRGQGRDEQYF.

The rearrangement joins TRBV10-2 to TRBJ2-1; no reliable D call. Deletions cut 6 bases from V and 4 bases from J, with 19 bases between. CDR1 and CDR2 (germline): WSHSY, SAAADI. This CDR3 has 16 amino acids. The CDR3 sequence: CASRLQPIGYYNEQFF. The CDR3 DNA is TGCGCCAGCAGACTCCAACCAATCGGGTATTACAATGAGCAGTTCTTC.

The chain links TRBV11-2 to TRBJ1-2; perhaps TRBD1 as D (6 bases). Germline loops: CDR1 SGHAT, CDR2 FQNNGV. This CDR3 region has 15 residues. V lost 5 bases and J lost 4, with 17 bases in between. The CDR3 loop is CASSPSAGQSYGYTF. CDR3 sequence (DNA): TGTGCCAGCAGCCCAAGCGCCGGACAGTCCTATGGCTACACCTTC.

V gene TRBV6-1 combines with J gene TRBJ1-6; TRBD1 matches at 7 bases. Per germline, CDR1 MNHNS and CDR2 SASEGT. There are 15 residues in the CDR3. V shed 5 bases, J shed 7 bases, and the junction held 8 bases outside the gene matches. The CDR3 DNA reads TGTGCCAGCAGTCGACAGGGCAGTAGGAATTCACCCCTCCACTTT. Its protein is CASSRQGSRNSPLHF.

V and J are TRBV7-6 and TRBJ2-3, with D maybe TRBD1 (5 bases). The length of the CDR3 is 15 residues. Germline CDR1 is SGHVS and CDR2 is FNYEAQ. Deletions cut 0 bases from V and 0 bases from J, with 7 bases between. CDR3 in DNA: TGTGCCAGCAGCTTAGCAGGGGCTAGCACAGATACGCAGTATTTT. This codes for CASSLAGASTDTQYF.

The chain employs TRBV5-4 and TRBJ2-6, with 7 bases identical to TRBD1. The germline V gene encodes CDR1 SGHNT and CDR2 YYREEE (reference sequence). The CDR3 is made up of 16 amino acids. J lost 1 base, V lost 3 bases, and 4 bases had no gene match. The CDR3 DNA reads as TGTGCCAGCAGCTGGGGACAGCCTTCTGGGGCCAACGTCCTGACTTTC. Translated: CASSWGQPSGANVLTF. Full variable domain (outside the CDR3, taken from reference TRBV5-4 and TRBJ2-6): ETGVTQSPTHLIKTRGQQVTLRCSSQSGHNTVSWYQQALGQGPQFIFQYYREEENGRGNFPPRFSGLQFPNYSSELNVNALELDDSALYLCASSWGQPSGANVLTFGAGSRLTVL.

This rearrangement joins TRBV5-4 to TRBJ1-1; the D is unclear. Germline loops: CDR1 SGHNT, CDR2 YYREEE (reference sequence). V was pared by 0 bases and J by 3 bases, with 21 bases between. The length of the CDR3 is 18 residues. CDR3 in amino acids: CASSLASHPRFRDTEAFF. The CDR3 nucleotides are TGTGCCAGCAGCTTGGCCTCCCATCCGCGTTTCCGTGACACTGAAGCTTTCTTT.

This clone was recorded a few times. The chain joins TRBV25-1 to TRBJ1-5; the D gene is possibly TRBD1 (5 bases). V was trimmed by 4 bases and J by 1 base, leaving 11 bases between them. The CDR3 length is 15 residues. CDR1 and CDR2 from the germline V gene are MGHDK and SYGVNS. The CDR3: CASSGGGTSNQPQHF. The CDR3 coding sequence is TGTGCCAGCAGTGGGGGAGGGACGAGCAATCAGCCCCAGCATTTT.